This T cell receptor beta chain was identified in a study of blood T cell repertoires in COVID-19. The wider study: The study drew acute and convalescent COVID-19 samples from the United States, Italy and Spain. PBMCs, B-cell-depleted T cells, or T cells provided the cDNA or gDNA that made up the material.

Germline V gene data show CDR1 as SGHRS and CDR2 as YFSETQ. The V end lost 0 bases, the J end lost 9 bases, and 10 bases lay between the germline ends. This CDR3 spans 13 amino acids. As originally analysed: Estimation of nucleated cell counts was performed using reference gene primer amplification. The repertoire was sequenced with immunoSEQ multiplex PCR; TCRdb's copy has only in-frame clones and lacks some. That table furnishes V, J and clone size, whereas the DNA furnished D and trimming. The data hold 150,000 to 200,000 clones, with approximately 75% observed a single time. The chain is built from TRBV5-1 and TRBJ2-1; TRBD1 is a possible D gene (5 bases). Sequenced: peripheral blood. The source is a human donor in a cohort sampled during active COVID-19. The CDR3 loop is CASSLVWGLEQFF. In DNA form, the CDR3 reads TGCGCCAGCAGCTTGGTTTGGGGCCTTGAGCAGTTCTTC.